There are many counts of the clone carrying this T cell receptor (beta chain). What it recognizes is unknown. This entry comes from a study of response to subunit inactivated influenza vaccine. Study outcomes and limitations: It was suggested by the authors that few new T cells are recruited by each seasonal influenza vaccination.

TCRdb re-derived calls from the RT-PCR reads in MiXCR, one entry per CDR3 protein. The sample lists around 580,000 distinct CDR3 sequences, approximately 15% seen once, with 11% in the top ten. CDR1 and CDR2 (germline): SGHTA, FQGNSA. CDR3 length: 13 residues. With 5 bases clipped from V and 6 bases from J, the junction kept 4 bases outside the gene matches. The receptor was derived from a man in his fifties or sixties who received an inactivated influenza vaccine. The chain has TRBV7-2 and TRBJ1-5; 7 bases are shared with TRBD1. The specimen was PBMCs from blood, collected 11 to 12 days after vaccination. Written as DNA, the CDR3 is TGTGCCAGCAGCAATGACAGGGTTCAGCCCCAGCATTTT. It specifies CASSNDRVQPQHF.